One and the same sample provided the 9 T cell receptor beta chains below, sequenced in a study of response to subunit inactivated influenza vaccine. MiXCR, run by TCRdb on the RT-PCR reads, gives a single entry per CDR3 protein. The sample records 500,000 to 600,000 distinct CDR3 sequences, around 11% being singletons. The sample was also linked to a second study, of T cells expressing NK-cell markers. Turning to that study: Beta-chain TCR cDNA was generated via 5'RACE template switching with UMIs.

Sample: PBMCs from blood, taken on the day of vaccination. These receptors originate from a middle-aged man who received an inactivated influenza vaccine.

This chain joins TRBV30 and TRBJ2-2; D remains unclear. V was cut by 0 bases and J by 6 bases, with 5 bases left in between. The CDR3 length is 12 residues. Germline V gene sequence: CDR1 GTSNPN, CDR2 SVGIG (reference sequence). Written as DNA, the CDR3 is TGTGCCTGGAGTGTAATACCCGGGGAGCTGTTTTTT. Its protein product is CAWSVIPGELFF.

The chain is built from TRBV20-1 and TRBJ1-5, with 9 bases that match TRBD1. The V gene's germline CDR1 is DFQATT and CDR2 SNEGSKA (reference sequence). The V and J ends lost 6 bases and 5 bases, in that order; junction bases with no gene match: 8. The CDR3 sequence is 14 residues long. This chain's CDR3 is CSAQSGTGYQPQHF. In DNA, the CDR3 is TGCAGTGCCCAATCCGGGACAGGGTATCAGCCCCAGCATTTT.

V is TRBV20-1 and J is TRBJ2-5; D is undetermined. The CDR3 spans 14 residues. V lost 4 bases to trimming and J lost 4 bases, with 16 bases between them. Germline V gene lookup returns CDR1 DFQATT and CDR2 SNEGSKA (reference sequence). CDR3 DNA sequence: TGCAGTGCTACCAGAACCGGGTTTGTAGAGACCCAGTACTTC. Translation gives CSATRTGFVETQYF.

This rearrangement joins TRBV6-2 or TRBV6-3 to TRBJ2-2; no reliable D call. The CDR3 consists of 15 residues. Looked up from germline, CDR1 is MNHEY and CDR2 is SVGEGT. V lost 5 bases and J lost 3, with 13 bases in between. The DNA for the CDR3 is TGTGCCAGCAGTGATGGACGGGCATACACCGGGGAGCTGTTTTTT. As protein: CASSDGRAYTGELFF.

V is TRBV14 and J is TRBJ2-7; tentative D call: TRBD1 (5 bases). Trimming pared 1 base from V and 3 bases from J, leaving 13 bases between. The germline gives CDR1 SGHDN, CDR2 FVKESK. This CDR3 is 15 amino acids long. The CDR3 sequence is CASSQVQQDGYEQYF. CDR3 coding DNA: TGTGCCAGCAGCCAAGTCCAACAGGACGGCTACGAGCAGTACTTC.

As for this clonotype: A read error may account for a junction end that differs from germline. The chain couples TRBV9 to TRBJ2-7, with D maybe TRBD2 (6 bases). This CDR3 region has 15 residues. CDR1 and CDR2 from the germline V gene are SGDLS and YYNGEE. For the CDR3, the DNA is TGTGCCATCAGCCCAAGACTAGAGACTAGCTACGAGCAGTACTTC. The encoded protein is CAISPRLETSYEQYF.

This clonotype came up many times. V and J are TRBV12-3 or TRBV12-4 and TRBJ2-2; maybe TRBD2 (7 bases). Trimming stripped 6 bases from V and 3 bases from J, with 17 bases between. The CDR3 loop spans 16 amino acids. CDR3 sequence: CASRPRGRGDTGELFF. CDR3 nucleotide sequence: TGTGCCAGCAGACCTAGGGGGAGGGGAGACACCGGGGAGCTGTTTTTT.

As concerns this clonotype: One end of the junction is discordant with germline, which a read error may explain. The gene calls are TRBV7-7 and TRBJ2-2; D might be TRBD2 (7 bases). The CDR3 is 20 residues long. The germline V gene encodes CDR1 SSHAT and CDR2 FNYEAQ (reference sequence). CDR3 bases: TGTGCTAGCAGCTTAGGTGCCCGGGGTCCCGGGGGGCCCTGGGACGGGGAGCTGTTTTTT. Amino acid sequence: CASSLGARGPGGPWDGELFF.

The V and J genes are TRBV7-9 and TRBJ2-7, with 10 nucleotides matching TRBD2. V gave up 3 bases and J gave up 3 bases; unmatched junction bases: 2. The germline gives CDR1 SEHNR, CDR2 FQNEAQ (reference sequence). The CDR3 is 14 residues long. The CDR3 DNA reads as TGTGCCAGCAGCTTTACTAGCGGGAACTACGAGCAGTACTTC. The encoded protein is CASSFTSGNYEQYF.